Shown below are 3 T cell receptor beta chains from a single sample sequenced in a study of blood T cell repertoires in COVID-19. Generated by immunoSEQ multiplex PCR, the TCRdb table keeps only in-frame clones and is missing some. Counted here are 350,000 to 450,000 clones, approximately 89% occurring once; the ten biggest clones make up 1.5% to 2%. Sequenced sample: PBMCs or T cells enriched from blood (not recorded which). These receptors were obtained from a man aged 35 to 55 in a cohort exposed to, infected with or recovered from COVID-19 (not recorded which).

The rearrangement links TRBV30 to TRBJ1-3; D is uncertain. Trimming pared 5 bases from V and 0 bases from J, leaving 11 bases between. This CDR3 has 14 residues. Germline values: CDR1 GTSNPN, CDR2 SVGIG (reference sequence). CDR3 sequence reads: CAWQPVISGNTIYF. In DNA, the CDR3 is TGTGCCTGGCAACCAGTGATCTCTGGAAACACCATATATTTT.

This rearrangement joins TRBV6-5 to TRBJ1-5, with 11 nucleotides matching TRBD1. V lost 6 bases to trimming and J lost 7 bases; unmatched junction nucleotides: 8. Germline-derived CDR1 and CDR2 are MNHEY and SVGAGI. The CDR3 covers 15 residues. This chain's CDR3 is CASSRDRGTGQPQHF. The CDR3 bases are TGTGCCAGCAGCCGGGACAGGGGGACGGGACAGCCCCAGCATTTT.

This clone was counted many times. The rearrangement uses TRBV18 and TRBJ2-2; D may be TRBD2 (6 bases). The CDR3 consists of 14 residues. Per germline, CDR1 KGHSH and CDR2 LQKENI. V was clipped by 0 bases and J by 5 bases, with 7 bases between them. CDR3 DNA sequence: TGTGCCAGCTCACCACCGGAGGGTACCGGGGAGCTGTTTTTT. Translating it yields CASSPPEGTGELFF.